This TCR beta chain derives from a study of T cells in narcolepsy. The overall study: Donors had narcolepsy type 1 or type 2, or were healthy controls. Study results and caveats: Blood of same and different patients, but not healthy controls, reportedly held recurring autoreactive clonotypes. In some patient and control memory CD4+ samples, autoreactive clones were absent. Comparing one patient's CSF and blood CD4+ clonotypes highlighted HCRT- and TRIB2-specific autoreactive clonotypes.

To note about this clone: Its antigen is unknown.

The CDR3 runs to 15 residues. Germline CDR1 and CDR2: SGHDT and YYEEEE. The V segment lost 3 bases and the J segment 7 bases; nucleotides outside the gene matches: 9. Data came from immunoSEQ multiplex PCR; TCRdb stores just in-frame clones and leaves some out. The top ten clones hold around 1.3% of a sample with 25,000 to 35,000 clones, approximately 78% of them seen once. This chain uses TRBV5-6 with TRBJ1-5; 8 bases line up with TRBD1. The clonotype comes from a human donor with narcolepsy. Sequencing was carried out using CD45RA- memory CD4+ T cells from PBMCs. The CDR3 loop is CASSSQGAGRQPQHF. As DNA, the CDR3 is TGTGCCAGCAGCTCGCAGGGGGCGGGAAGACAGCCCCAGCATTTT.